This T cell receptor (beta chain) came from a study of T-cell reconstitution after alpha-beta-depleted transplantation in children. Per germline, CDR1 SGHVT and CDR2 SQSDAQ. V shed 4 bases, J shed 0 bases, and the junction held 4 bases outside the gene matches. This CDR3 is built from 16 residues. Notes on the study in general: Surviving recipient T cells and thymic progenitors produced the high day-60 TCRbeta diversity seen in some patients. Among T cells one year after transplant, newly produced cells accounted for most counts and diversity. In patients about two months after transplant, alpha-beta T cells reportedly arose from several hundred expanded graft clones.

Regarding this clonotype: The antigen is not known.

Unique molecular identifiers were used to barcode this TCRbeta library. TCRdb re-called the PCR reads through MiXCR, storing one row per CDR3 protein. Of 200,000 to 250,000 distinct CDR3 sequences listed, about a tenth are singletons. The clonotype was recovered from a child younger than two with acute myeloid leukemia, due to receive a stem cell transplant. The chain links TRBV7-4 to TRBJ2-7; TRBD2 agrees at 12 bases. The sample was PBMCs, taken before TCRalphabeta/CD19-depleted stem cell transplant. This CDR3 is CASSSSGRASSYEQYF. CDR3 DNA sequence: TGTGCCAGCAGCTCTAGCGGGAGGGCCAGCTCCTACGAGCAGTACTTC.